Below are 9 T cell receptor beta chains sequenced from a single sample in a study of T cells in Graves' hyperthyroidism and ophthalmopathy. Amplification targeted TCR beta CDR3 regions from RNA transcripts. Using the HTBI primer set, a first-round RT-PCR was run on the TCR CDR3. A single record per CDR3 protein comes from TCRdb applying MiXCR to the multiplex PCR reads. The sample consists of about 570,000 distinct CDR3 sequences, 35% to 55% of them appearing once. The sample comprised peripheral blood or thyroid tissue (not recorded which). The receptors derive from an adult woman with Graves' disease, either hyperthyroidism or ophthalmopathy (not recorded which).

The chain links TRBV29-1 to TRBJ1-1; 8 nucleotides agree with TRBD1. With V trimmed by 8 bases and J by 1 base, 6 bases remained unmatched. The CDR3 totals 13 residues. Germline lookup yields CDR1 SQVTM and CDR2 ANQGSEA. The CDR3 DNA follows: TGCAGCTCAGGGGGCCCGGGGAACACTGAAGCTTTCTTT. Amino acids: CSSGGPGNTEAFF.

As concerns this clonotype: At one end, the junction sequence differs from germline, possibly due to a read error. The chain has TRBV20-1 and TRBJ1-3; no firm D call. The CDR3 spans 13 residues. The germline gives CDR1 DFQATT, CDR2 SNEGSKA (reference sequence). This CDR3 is CSARNIDGNTMYF. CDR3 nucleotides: TGCAGTGCTAGGAACATCGACGGAAACACCATGTATTTT.

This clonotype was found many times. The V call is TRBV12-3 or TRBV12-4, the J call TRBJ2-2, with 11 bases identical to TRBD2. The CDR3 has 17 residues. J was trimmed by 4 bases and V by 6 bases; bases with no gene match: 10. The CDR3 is CASSPTTLAGGTGELFF. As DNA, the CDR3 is TGTGCCAGCAGCCCAACCACGCTAGCGGGAGGCACCGGGGAGCTGTTTTTT.

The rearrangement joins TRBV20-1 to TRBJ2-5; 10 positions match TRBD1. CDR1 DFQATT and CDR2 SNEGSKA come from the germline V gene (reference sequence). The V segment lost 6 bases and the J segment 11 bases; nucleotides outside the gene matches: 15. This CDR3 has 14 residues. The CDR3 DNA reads TGCAGTGCACCCAGACCGGGACAGGGGAGAGAGCAGTACTTC. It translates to CSAPRPGQGREQYF.

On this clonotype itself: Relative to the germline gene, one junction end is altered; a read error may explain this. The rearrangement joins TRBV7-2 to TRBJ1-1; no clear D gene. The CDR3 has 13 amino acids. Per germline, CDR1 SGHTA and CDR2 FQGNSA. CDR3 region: CAGSFGSNTEAFF. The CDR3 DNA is TGTGCCGGCAGCTTTGGGTCGAACACTGAAGCTTTCTTT.

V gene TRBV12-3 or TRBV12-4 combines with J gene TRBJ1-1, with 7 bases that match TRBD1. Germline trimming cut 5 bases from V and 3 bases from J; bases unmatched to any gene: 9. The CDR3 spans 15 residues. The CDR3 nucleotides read TGTGCCAGCAGTCTATCGGACAGGAAGGACACTGAAGCTTTCTTT. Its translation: CASSLSDRKDTEAFF.

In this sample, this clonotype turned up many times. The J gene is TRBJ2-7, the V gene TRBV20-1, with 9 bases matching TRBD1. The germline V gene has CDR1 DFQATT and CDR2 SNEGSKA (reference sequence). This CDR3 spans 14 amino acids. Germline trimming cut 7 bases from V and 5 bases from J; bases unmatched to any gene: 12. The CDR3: CSVWRDRAMDEQYF. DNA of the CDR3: TGCAGTGTTTGGAGGGACAGGGCGATGGACGAGCAGTACTTC.

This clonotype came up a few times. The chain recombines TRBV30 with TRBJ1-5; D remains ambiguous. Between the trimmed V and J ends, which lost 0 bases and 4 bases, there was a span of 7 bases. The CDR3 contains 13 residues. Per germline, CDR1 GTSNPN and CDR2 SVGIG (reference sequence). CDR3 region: CAWSVGKNQPQHF. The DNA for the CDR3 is TGTGCCTGGAGTGTAGGAAAAAATCAGCCCCAGCATTTT.

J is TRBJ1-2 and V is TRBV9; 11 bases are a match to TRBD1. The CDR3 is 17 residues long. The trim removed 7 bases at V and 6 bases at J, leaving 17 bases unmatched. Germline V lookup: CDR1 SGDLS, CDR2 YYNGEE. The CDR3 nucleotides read TGTGCCAGCGGCGACGGGACAGGGGGGTATGAGACGGATGGCTACACCTTC. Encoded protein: CASGDGTGGYETDGYTF.